The next 11 T cell receptor beta chains were all read from a single sample in a study of T cells in Graves' hyperthyroidism and ophthalmopathy. Researchers amplified the TCR beta CDR3 regions from RNA transcripts. The primer set for the first-round RT-PCR of the TCR CDR3 was HTBI. One entry per CDR3 protein, called by TCRdb with MiXCR from the multiplex PCR reads. Of roughly 630,000 distinct CDR3 sequences listed, approximately 15% were seen once; the top ten hold under 7.5%. The specimen sequenced was blood. The receptors originated from a woman aged 25-40 years with Graves' hyperthyroidism.

This clonotype has a count of ten or more. The V and J genes are TRBV3-1 and TRBJ2-7; D is ambiguous. CDR3 size: 12 residues. V dropped 5 bases and J dropped 3 bases, with 8 bases sitting between them. Germline lookup yields CDR1 LGHDT and CDR2 YNNKEL (reference sequence). The DNA of the CDR3 is TGTGCCAGCAGCAACGCCCACTACGAGCAGTACTTC. Amino acid sequence: CASSNAHYEQYF.

This clonotype was observed at least ten times. The chain is built from TRBV27 and TRBJ1-2; 7 nucleotides match TRBD1. There are 15 residues in the CDR3. Germline V gene sequence: CDR1 MNHEY, CDR2 SMNVEV (reference sequence). With V trimmed by 5 bases and J by 6 bases, 12 bases remained unmatched. The CDR3 is CASSTNSDRIHGYTF. CDR3 nucleotide sequence: TGTGCCAGCAGTACAAACTCGGACAGGATACATGGCTACACCTTC.

This clonotype has at least ten counts. The chain combines TRBV2 with TRBJ2-2; D gene ambiguous. The CDR3 is 15 residues long. The V end was cut by 4 bases, the J end by 4 bases, with 13 bases between. Germline values: CDR1 SNHLY, CDR2 FYNNEI. CDR3 DNA sequence: TGTGCCAGCAGTGTTCTTCCGTCCCGCACCGGGGAGCTGTTTTTT. As protein: CASSVLPSRTGELFF.

The chain links TRBV5-1 to TRBJ2-7; 8 positions match TRBD1. Germline trimming cut 4 bases from V and 4 bases from J; bases unmatched to any gene: 10. CDR1 is SGHRS, CDR2 YFSETQ, per germline. This CDR3 comprises 15 residues. The CDR3 loop is CASSPGTGSWYEQYF. Written as DNA, the CDR3 is TGCGCCAGCAGCCCAGGGACAGGAAGTTGGTACGAGCAGTACTTC.

The CDR3 region is CASSQGKREAEAFF. CDR3 DNA: TGTGCCAGCAGCCAAGGAAAACGGGAGGCAGAAGCTTTCTTT. The chain joins TRBV4-2 to TRBJ1-1; D remains ambiguous. From germline, CDR1 is LGHNA and CDR2 YNFKEQ. CDR3 length: 14 amino acids. The ends were cut back, 1 base at V and 8 bases at J, with 14 bases in the middle.

This chain uses TRBV3-1 with TRBJ2-7; D gene uncertain. Trimming took 1 base from V and 1 from J, leaving 14 bases between them. Germline V gene lookup returns CDR1 LGHDT and CDR2 YNNKEL (reference sequence). The CDR3 has 16 residues. CDR3 sequence: CASSQGRRWNSYEQYF. The CDR3, as DNA: TGTGCCAGCAGCCAAGGACGACGGTGGAATTCCTACGAGCAGTACTTC.

This clonotype was counted between two and nine times. The V gene is TRBV14, the J gene TRBJ2-1; 9 bases align to TRBD2. The CDR3 spans 20 residues. Per the germline V gene, CDR1 is SGHDN and CDR2 is FVKESK. The junction had 19 bases not matched to a gene; V was cut back by 1 base and J by 6 bases. CDR3: CASSQAATSSGNRVGNEQFF. CDR3 DNA sequence: TGTGCCAGCAGCCAAGCCGCAACTTCTAGCGGGAACAGGGTAGGCAATGAGCAGTTCTTC.

There are many counts of this clonotype. The rearrangement joins TRBV28 to TRBJ1-2; 11 nucleotides match TRBD1. Unmatched junction bases numbered 9, after V lost 8 bases and J lost 4 bases. The CDR3 has 15 residues. Per the germline V gene, CDR1 is MDHEN and CDR2 is SYDVKM. CDR3 residues: CASPGQGARGYGYTF. The CDR3 DNA follows: TGTGCCAGCCCCGGACAGGGGGCGCGCGGCTATGGCTACACCTTC.

At least ten counts were recorded for this clonotype. The rearrangement links TRBV2 to TRBJ2-3, with D maybe TRBD2 (6 bases). The CDR3 runs to 15 residues. The germline V gene has CDR1 SNHLY and CDR2 FYNNEI. V lost 6 bases, J lost 3 bases, and 16 bases lay in between. Here the CDR3 reads CASSLRELRTDTQYF. In DNA, the CDR3 is TGTGCCAGCAGCTTACGGGAGTTGAGGACAGATACGCAGTATTTT.

In this sample, this clonotype turned up a few times. The chain couples TRBV18 to TRBJ1-2, with a weak D call TRBD1 (6 bases). Trimming took 3 bases from V and 1 from J, leaving 15 bases between them. Germline V gene data show CDR1 as KGHSH and CDR2 as LQKENI. The CDR3 has 16 amino acids. CDR3 nucleotides: TGTGCCAGCTCACCCCCCTCAACAGGGATTAACTATGGCTACACCTTC. Its protein is CASSPPSTGINYGYTF. Based on the CDR3 plus reference TRBV18 and TRBJ1-2, the full variable domain is NAGVMQNPRHLVRRRGQEARLRCSPMKGHSHVYWYRQLPEEGLKFMVYLQKENIIDESGMPKERFSAEFPKEGPSILRIQQVVRGDSAAYFCASSPPSTGINYGYTFGSGTRLTVV.

The sample holds many counts of this clonotype. This chain joins TRBV7-9 and TRBJ2-7; tentatively, D is TRBD1 (5 bases). Germline V gives CDR1 SEHNR, CDR2 FQNEAQ (reference sequence). V was trimmed by 3 bases and J by 0 bases, leaving 15 bases between them. This CDR3 spans 16 amino acids. CDR3 amino acids: CASSFGQGVDSYEQYF. CDR3 DNA: TGTGCCAGCAGCTTCGGACAAGGTGTTGACTCCTACGAGCAGTACTTC.